This paragraph covers one T cell receptor (beta chain) sequence. Germline V gene sequence: CDR1 SEHNR, CDR2 FQNEAQ (reference sequence). V lost 4 bases to trimming and J lost 3 bases, with 12 bases between them. The CDR3 is made up of 15 amino acids. This specimen comes from a study of blood T cell repertoires in COVID-19. Study summary: Acute and convalescent COVID-19 samples came from the United States, Italy and Spain. PBMCs, B-cell-depleted T cells, or T cells provided the cDNA or gDNA that made up the material.

Original analysis: Using reference gene primer amplification, nucleated cell counts were estimated. Clones were sequenced by immunoSEQ multiplex PCR, and TCRdb holds only the in-frame ones, with some missing. The D gene and trimming were derived from the DNA, and the V and J assignments and clone size from that table. The table shows 6,000 to 7,000 clones, with less than 90% occurring only once. The TCR was taken from a human donor in a cohort sampled during active COVID-19. Material: peripheral blood. The rearrangement uses TRBV7-9 and TRBJ2-2; no firm D call. The CDR3 sequence: CASSSGFGYTGELFF. CDR3 sequence (DNA): TGTGCCAGCAGCTCCGGTTTCGGTTACACCGGGGAGCTGTTTTTT.